Presented here are 8 T cell receptor beta chains from one specimen sequenced in a study of blood T cells in healthy people across ages. The second PCR ran roughly 6 to 11 cycles with a sample-barcoded 5' primer and J-beta primers. TCRdb re-derived calls from the 5' RACE reads in MiXCR, one entry per CDR3 protein. The data contain just under 750,000 distinct CDR3 sequences, about a fifth of them singletons. The sequencing sample was made of blood. The receptors come from a man between 65 and 85 years old in good health.

The chain joins TRBV5-4 to TRBJ2-3, with D possibly TRBD1 on 5 matching bases. Trimming cost V 0 bases and J 0 bases, with 11 bases left between them. The CDR3 is made up of 16 amino acids. Germline V gene sequence: CDR1 SGHNT, CDR2 YYREEE (reference sequence). In nucleotides, the CDR3 is TGTGCCAGCAGCTTGGGGACAACGAGGAGCACAGATACGCAGTATTTT. Its protein product is CASSLGTTRSTDTQYF.

The CDR3 region is CSAKVGGDNQPQHF. CDR3 DNA: TGCAGCGCCAAAGTCGGGGGGGATAATCAGCCCCAGCATTTT. The rearrangement joins TRBV29-1 to TRBJ1-5, with D possibly being TRBD1 (5 bases). CDR1 and CDR2 from the germline V gene are SQVTM and ANQGSEA. CDR3 length equals 14 residues. Trimming took 7 bases from V and 4 from J, leaving 17 bases between them. Filled out from reference TRBV29-1 and TRBJ1-5, the complete variable domain reads SAVISQKPSRDICQRGTSLTIQCQVDSQVTMMFWYRQQPGQSLTLIATANQGSEATYESGFVIDKFPISRPNLTFSTLTVSNMSPEDSSIYLCSAKVGGDNQPQHFGDGTRLSIL.

This clonotype was counted a few times. The J gene is TRBJ2-1, the V gene TRBV6-1, with 8 bases matching TRBD1. The J call may be wrong; the DNA end is better matched by TRBJ2-7. This CDR3 is built from 16 residues. Germline loops: CDR1 MNHNS, CDR2 SASEGT. The CDR3: CASSANRDRKGYEQYF. As DNA, the CDR3 is TGTGCCAGCAGCGCTAACCGGGACAGGAAGGGATACGAGCAGTACTTC.

V usage is TRBV12-3 or TRBV12-4 and J usage is TRBJ1-6; D unresolved. The V gene lost 2 bases and the J gene lost 7 bases, with 9 bases spanning the gap. This CDR3 comprises 14 residues. CDR3 sequence: CASSLFRNNSPLHF. The DNA of the CDR3 is TGTGCCAGCAGTTTATTCCGGAACAATTCACCCCTCCACTTT.

V gene TRBV29-1 combines with J gene TRBJ2-2; no firm D call. The CDR3 spans 11 residues. V lost 5 bases to trimming and J lost 2 bases, with 3 bases between them. The germline CDR1 and CDR2 sequences are SQVTM and ANQGSEA. The CDR3 spells CSVRNTGELFF. The CDR3 region has the DNA TGCAGCGTTCGTAACACCGGGGAGCTGTTTTTT.

This rearrangement joins TRBV20-1 to TRBJ2-1; D perhaps matches TRBD2 (6 bases). V lost 0 bases to trimming and J lost 5 bases, with 11 bases between them. Germline values: CDR1 DFQATT, CDR2 SNEGSKA (reference sequence). CDR3 length equals 14 residues. CDR3 in DNA: TGCAGTGCTAGAGATTTAGCGGTAGACAATGAGCAGTTCTTC. Amino acids: CSARDLAVDNEQFF.

This clonotype has a handful of counts. The chain couples TRBV18 to TRBJ2-7, with D perhaps matching TRBD1 or TRBD2 (7 bases each). The CDR3 contains 16 residues. CDR1 is KGHSH and CDR2 is LQKENI in the germline V gene. V dropped 1 base and J dropped 2 bases, with 15 bases sitting between them. CDR3 coding DNA: TGTGCCAGCTCACCACAAAACGCAGGGGGGGCCTACGAGCAGTACTTC. Translating it yields CASSPQNAGGAYEQYF. The full variable domain, completed using reference TRBV18 and TRBJ2-7, is NAGVMQNPRHLVRRRGQEARLRCSPMKGHSHVYWYRQLPEEGLKFMVYLQKENIIDESGMPKERFSAEFPKEGPSILRIQQVVRGDSAAYFCASSPQNAGGAYEQYFGPGTRLTVT.

Comment on this clonotype: One base away lies a much larger clone, so this may be a sequencing read error. This chain uses TRBV20-1 with TRBJ1-1; 7 bases agree with TRBD1. V shed 6 bases, J shed 10 bases, and the junction held 11 bases outside the gene matches. This CDR3 contains 12 residues. Germline V gene lookup returns CDR1 DFQATT and CDR2 SNEGSKA (reference sequence). CDR3 sequence reads: CSAPRQGIGAFF. The CDR3 DNA follows: TGCAGTGCCCCTCGACAGGGAATTGGAGCTTTCTTT.